The following is a T cell receptor beta chain sequence with its context. What it binds is unknown. CDR3 size: 13 residues. V dropped 5 bases and J dropped 7 bases, with 11 bases sitting between them. CDR1 and CDR2 from the germline V gene are SGHTA and FQGNSA. This sample is part of a study of blood T cells in healthy people across ages. Broader study findings: Age advanced and TCR beta diversity per million T cells fell, roughly linearly. The long-lived group displayed more naive CD4+ cells, plus higher diversity, than the aged donors did.

A J-beta primer mix and a sample-barcoded 5' primer were used in a second PCR of about 7 to 12 cycles. A template-switch adaptor that had 12 random nucleotides put a tag on each cDNA molecule. A single record per CDR3 protein comes from TCRdb applying MiXCR to the 5' RACE reads. Here the sample spans about 970,000 distinct CDR3 sequences, roughly 50% being singletons. Every donor provided 7.5 to 10 milliliters of peripheral blood. The chain combines TRBV7-2 with TRBJ1-4; the D is unclear. The source material was blood. This TCR was recovered from a woman in her sixties or seventies in good health. CDR3 sequence (DNA): TGTGCCAGCAGCGTCGCAAGGAGTGAAAAACTGTTTTTT. This gives the protein CASSVARSEKLFF. The complete variable domain, with remaining parts taken from reference TRBV7-2 and TRBJ1-4, reads GAGVSQSPSNKVTEKGKDVELRCDPISGHTALYWYRQSLGQGLEFLIYFQGNSAPDKSGLPSDRFSAERTGGSVSTLTIQRTQQEDSAVYLCASSVARSEKLFFGSGTQLSVL.